Below are 10 T cell receptor beta chains sequenced from a single sample in a study of shared T cell receptors in the human thymus. TCRdb's table, derived via immunoSEQ multiplex PCR, lists solely in-frame clones and lacks some. The sample has hundreds of thousands of clones, around 87% seen once. This sample was shared with a second study, whose subject was human thymus T cells.

Material for sequencing was thymocytes. The receptors originated from a boy in the first two years of life with a congenital heart defect.

The chain links TRBV6-4 to TRBJ2-5; 7 positions agree with TRBD1. Germline-derived CDR1 and CDR2 are MRHNA and SNTAGT. This CDR3 has 17 residues. Trimming took 5 bases from V and 3 from J; bases not matched to a gene: 15. CDR3 DNA sequence: TGTGCCAGCAGTCCTCCCTCTCTCACAGGGGTAAAAGAGACCCAGTACTTC. The encoded protein is CASSPPSLTGVKETQYF.

V is TRBV10-3 and J is TRBJ2-2; no firm D call. From germline, CDR1 is ENHRY and CDR2 SYGVKD. The CDR3 runs to 12 residues. V lost 4 bases to trimming and J lost 5 bases, with 5 bases between them. The CDR3 nucleotides read TGTGCCATCAGTGGCAGGACCGGGGAGCTGTTTTTT. This sequence encodes CAISGRTGELFF.

J is TRBJ2-2 and V is TRBV25-1; D possibly corresponds to TRBD2 (5 bases). Germline V lookup: CDR1 MGHDK, CDR2 SYGVNS. The CDR3 contains 14 residues. V gave up 6 bases and J gave up 6 bases, with 14 bases separating them. Written as DNA, the CDR3 is TGTGCCAGCAGGACTACGGGCCGCCCCGGGGAGCTGTTTTTT. This gives the protein CASRTTGRPGELFF.

This sequence joins TRBV6-5 and TRBJ1-4; no definite D call. V lost 0 bases to trimming and J lost 5 bases, with 7 bases between them. The CDR3 runs 14 residues. CDR1 is MNHEY, CDR2 SVGAGI, per germline. The CDR3 DNA follows: TGTGCCAGCAGTTACTCGACGGGGAATGAAAAACTGTTTTTT. It specifies CASSYSTGNEKLFF.

This rearrangement joins TRBV27 to TRBJ1-2; a weak D match, TRBD1 (5 bases). The V end was cut by 5 bases, the J end by 7 bases, with 20 bases between. This CDR3 contains 15 residues. The V gene's germline CDR1 is MNHEY and CDR2 SMNVEV (reference sequence). The CDR3 protein is CASSPGRGKFCGYTF. The CDR3 DNA sequence: TGTGCCAGCAGTCCCGGAAGGGGCAAATTTTGTGGCTACACCTTC.

The chain couples TRBV18 to TRBJ1-5, with TRBD1 matching over 9 bases. CDR3 length: 16 residues. Trimming cost V 3 bases and J 0 bases; bases outside gene matches: 3. Germline V gene lookup returns CDR1 KGHSH and CDR2 LQKENI. CDR3 amino acids: CASSPRDRDSNQPQHF. CDR3 nucleotide sequence: TGTGCCAGCTCACCGCGGGACAGGGATAGCAATCAGCCCCAGCATTTT.

The chain combines TRBV18 with TRBJ2-7; TRBD1 aligns across 7 bases. The CDR3 covers 14 residues. Germline CDR1 KGHSH, CDR2 LQKENI. V lost 3 bases and J lost 4; bases outside the gene matches: 6. CDR3 sequence reads: CASSPGQKNYEQYF. The CDR3 DNA is TGTGCCAGCTCACCGGGACAGAAAAATTACGAGCAGTACTTC.

This clone has a handful of counts. The chain couples TRBV19 to TRBJ1-2, with D possibly TRBD1 on 6 matching bases. Germline values: CDR1 LNHDA, CDR2 SQIVND (reference sequence). V was trimmed by 7 bases and J by 2 bases, leaving 14 bases between them. This CDR3 has 14 residues. CDR3 protein: CASTPTGGNYGYTF. In nucleotides, the CDR3 is TGTGCCAGTACCCCGACAGGCGGAAACTATGGCTACACCTTC.

The chain uses TRBV4-1 and TRBJ2-2, with 8 bases aligning to TRBD1. The junction had 6 bases not matched to a gene; V was cut back by 3 bases and J by 6 bases. The CDR3 runs to 15 residues. Germline lookup yields CDR1 MGHRA and CDR2 YSYEKL. CDR3 coding DNA: TGCGCCAGCAGCCATGCCGGGACAGGTCCCGGGGAGCTGTTTTTT. Its protein product is CASSHAGTGPGELFF.

The gene calls are TRBV2 and TRBJ2-5, with 9 bases aligning to TRBD2. Trimming cost V 3 bases and J 0 bases; bases outside gene matches: 8. This CDR3 region has 17 residues. Germline V gene sequence: CDR1 SNHLY, CDR2 FYNNEI. The CDR3 loop is CASSDRGTSRNQETQYF. The CDR3 DNA reads as TGTGCCAGCAGTGACAGAGGGACTAGCCGGAACCAAGAGACCCAGTACTTC.